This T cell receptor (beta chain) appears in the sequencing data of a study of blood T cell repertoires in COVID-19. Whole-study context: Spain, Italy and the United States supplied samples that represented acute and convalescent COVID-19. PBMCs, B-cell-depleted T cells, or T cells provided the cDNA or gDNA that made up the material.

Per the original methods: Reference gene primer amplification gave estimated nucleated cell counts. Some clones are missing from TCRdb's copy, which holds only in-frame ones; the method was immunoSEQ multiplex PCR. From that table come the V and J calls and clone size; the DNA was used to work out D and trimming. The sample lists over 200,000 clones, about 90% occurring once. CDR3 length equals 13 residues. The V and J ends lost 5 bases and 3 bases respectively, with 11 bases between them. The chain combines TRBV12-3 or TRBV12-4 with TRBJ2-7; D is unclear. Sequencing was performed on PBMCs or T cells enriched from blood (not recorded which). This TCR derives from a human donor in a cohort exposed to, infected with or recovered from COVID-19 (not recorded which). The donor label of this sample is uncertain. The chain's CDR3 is CASSISYYYEQYF. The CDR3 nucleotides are TGTGCCAGCAGTATCTCCTATTACTACGAGCAGTACTTC.